This T cell receptor (beta chain) was captured by sequencing in a study of T cells after yellow fever vaccination. Whole-study findings and limits: The secondary response peaked faster, at day 5 versus 15, but was weaker. One caveat is that FACS-sorted repertoires could contain abundant clonotypes contaminating from the bulk population.

Via MiXCR, TCRdb re-called the 5' RACE reads, giving one row per CDR3 protein. This sample carries some 320,000 distinct CDR3 sequences, about 9.5% of them seen once, and the ten largest clones take about 20%. The CDR3 sequence is 16 residues long. V gave up 5 bases and J gave up 5 bases; unmatched junction bases: 12. Germline CDR1 and CDR2: SGHAT and FQNNGV. Concerning this clonotype: Its target is not known.

This receptor was taken from a man aged 18 to 30 who received the YFV17D yellow fever vaccine. The specimen comprised PBMCs, sampled on the day of the first yellow fever vaccination. The chain combines TRBV11-2 with TRBJ2-1, with 7 bases matching TRBD2. CDR3 sequence: CASSARLGAGNNEQFF. The DNA of the CDR3 is TGTGCCAGCAGCGCGCGTTTAGGAGCGGGAAACAATGAGCAGTTCTTC.